The 13 T cell receptor beta chains reported below all come from one sample, sequenced in a study of T cell repertoires in cytomegalovirus infection (dated by TCRdb to the late 2010s). The instrument given in TCRdb is Illumina HiSeq 1500. The raw public data were reprocessed by TCRdb itself: fastp quality trimming at Q25, MiXCR clonotype calling, in-frame beta chains only. Rows are unified per CDR3 protein, each entry keeping the most common DNA and genes. The sample includes hundreds of thousands of distinct CDR3 sequences, with more than 40% observed a single time. Of the sample, just under 45% falls within the top ten clones. Their specific antigens are unknown. This specimen's treatment or condition label, interpreted: in vitro stimulation with specific CMV peptide epitopes to enrich CMV-specific T cells. The sequencing here drew on cultured PBMCs, taken from culture after CMV antigen stimulation. The receptors originated from a human donor in good health (CMV status not recorded). Some clones in this sample may be carry-over from other donors' samples.

The V gene is TRBV12-3 or TRBV12-4, the J gene TRBJ1-6; 10 nucleotides align to TRBD1. The CDR3 has 13 residues. The V and J ends lost 4 bases and 13 bases, in that order; junction bases with no gene match: 4. CDR3 residues: CASSSGQGIPLHF. The CDR3 nucleotides read TGTGCCAGCAGTTCGGGACAGGGGATCCCCCTCCACTTT.

The chain is built from TRBV5-1 and TRBJ2-5; D perhaps matches TRBD2 (5 bases). The CDR3 sequence is 15 residues long. Per the germline V gene, CDR1 is SGHRS and CDR2 is YFSETQ. V gave up 0 bases and J gave up 2 bases, with 11 bases separating them. This CDR3 reads CASSLGASGQETQYF. CDR3 nucleotide sequence: TGCGCCAGCAGCTTGGGTGCGTCGGGACAAGAGACCCAGTACTTC.

V usage is TRBV2 and J usage is TRBJ1-5; D ambiguous. Germline V gene data show CDR1 as SNHLY and CDR2 as FYNNEI. The V end lost 8 bases, the J end lost 3 bases, and 20 bases lay between the germline ends. This CDR3 is 16 amino acids long. The CDR3 nucleotides read TGTGCCAGCCAGGACGGAAGAGGGTCCCCCAATCAGCCCCAGCATTTT. Its protein is CASQDGRGSPNQPQHF.

The chain employs TRBV6-9 and TRBJ1-1, with TRBD1 matching 8 bases. Trimming cost V 4 bases and J 5 bases; bases outside gene matches: 6. This CDR3 comprises 14 residues. Germline V gives CDR1 MNHGY, CDR2 SVAAGI. The CDR3 coding sequence is TGTGCCAGCAGTTTGACAGGGGTCACGACTGAAGCTTTCTTT. Amino acids: CASSLTGVTTEAFF.

V gene TRBV12-3 or TRBV12-4 combines with J gene TRBJ2-1; D uncertain. This CDR3 spans 14 amino acids. V lost 8 bases and J 3 bases, leaving 14 bases between the germline ends. CDR3 sequence: CASQPRNSYNEQFF. The CDR3 coding sequence is TGTGCCAGCCAGCCGCGGAATAGCTACAATGAGCAGTTCTTC.

The chain links TRBV2 to TRBJ1-1; maybe TRBD1 (6 bases). The germline gives CDR1 SNHLY, CDR2 FYNNEI. The germline V and J ends were trimmed by 4 bases and 3 bases, with 9 bases remaining between them. The CDR3 runs 13 residues. The DNA of the CDR3 is TGTGCCAGCAGTGTAGGGGGGGACACTGAAGCTTTCTTT. Its translation: CASSVGGDTEAFF.

The genes are TRBV7-2 and TRBJ2-2, with 9 bases lining up with TRBD1. The CDR3 is 14 amino acids. The V gene's germline CDR1 is SGHTA and CDR2 FQGNSA. V shed 7 bases and J 5 bases; nucleotides not matched to a gene: 5. The CDR3 protein is CASNKQGATGELFF. As DNA, the CDR3 is TGTGCCAGCAACAAACAGGGGGCGACCGGGGAGCTGTTTTTT.

The chain couples TRBV20-1 to TRBJ2-3; 7 nucleotides line up with TRBD1. With V trimmed by 1 base and J by 3 bases, 10 bases remained unmatched. The CDR3 consists of 16 residues. Germline CDR1 DFQATT, CDR2 SNEGSKA (reference sequence). As DNA, the CDR3 is TGCAGTGCTAGAGCCCAGGGGGTAGCGCCGACAGATACGCAGTATTTT. As protein: CSARAQGVAPTDTQYF.

This clonotype was seen more than once but under ten times. The chain employs TRBV12-3 or TRBV12-4 and TRBJ2-3; D perhaps matches TRBD1 (6 bases). This CDR3 spans 14 amino acids. V lost 6 bases, J lost 5 bases, and 15 bases lay in between. CDR3 bases: TGTGCCAGCAGCCAGGTCCGCAGGGGAGATACGCAGTATTTT. This encodes CASSQVRRGDTQYF.

A few counts support this clonotype. The gene calls are TRBV28 and TRBJ1-1; TRBD1 is a possible D gene (5 bases). V lost 3 bases, J lost 13 bases, and 18 bases lay in between. The length of the CDR3 is 13 residues. Germline CDR1 reads MDHEN; CDR2 reads SYDVKM. The chain's CDR3 is CASSFVPGSGGFF. CDR3 bases: TGTGCCAGCAGTTTCGTCCCAGGGTCCGGAGGTTTCTTT.

The CDR3 DNA is TGTGCCAGCAGCCCGGGGACAACAGGATTAGATACGCAGTATTTT. The encoded protein is CASSPGTTGLDTQYF. The rearrangement joins TRBV5-5 to TRBJ2-3; perhaps TRBD1 as D (6 bases). The V gene lost 4 bases and the J gene lost 5 bases, with 17 bases spanning the gap. Germline loops: CDR1 SGHKS, CDR2 YYEKEE (reference sequence). This CDR3 region has 15 residues.

The chain has TRBV4-1 and TRBJ2-6; 12 bases match TRBD2. This CDR3 spans 17 amino acids. Looked up from germline, CDR1 is MGHRA and CDR2 is YSYEKL. The junction had 6 bases not matched to a gene; V was cut back by 5 bases and J by 4 bases. This chain's CDR3 is CASSSGLAGSGANVLTF. The CDR3 region has the DNA TGCGCCAGCAGCTCGGGACTAGCGGGTTCGGGGGCCAACGTCCTGACTTTC.

This rearrangement joins TRBV7-2 to TRBJ2-3; no firm D call. There are 16 residues in the CDR3. V lost 1 base and J lost 1, with 12 bases in between. Germline loops: CDR1 SGHTA, CDR2 FQGNSA. This CDR3 is CASSLGALGGTDTQYF. The CDR3 nucleotides are TGTGCCAGCAGCTTAGGGGCTTTGGGTGGCACAGATACGCAGTATTTT.